The entry below describes one TCR beta chain. V was pared by 5 bases and J by 9 bases, with 13 bases of the junction left unmatched. The CDR3 length is 16 residues. Germline V gene sequence: CDR1 MDHEN, CDR2 SYDVKM. TCRdb used MiXCR to reprocess the RT-PCR reads, holding one entry per CDR3 protein. There are around 700,000 distinct CDR3 sequences in the sample; 14% occur only once, and 3.6% lies in the top ten. This receptor was obtained from a female donor in good health, serving as a healthy control. The specimen sequenced was memory CD4+ T cells from blood. The rearrangement uses TRBV28 and TRBJ2-7, with 13 bases identical to TRBD2. The CDR3 sequence is CASSPPRGTSGTGQYF. In DNA, the CDR3 is TGTGCCAGCAGTCCCCCTCGAGGGACTAGCGGGACGGGGCAGTACTTC.